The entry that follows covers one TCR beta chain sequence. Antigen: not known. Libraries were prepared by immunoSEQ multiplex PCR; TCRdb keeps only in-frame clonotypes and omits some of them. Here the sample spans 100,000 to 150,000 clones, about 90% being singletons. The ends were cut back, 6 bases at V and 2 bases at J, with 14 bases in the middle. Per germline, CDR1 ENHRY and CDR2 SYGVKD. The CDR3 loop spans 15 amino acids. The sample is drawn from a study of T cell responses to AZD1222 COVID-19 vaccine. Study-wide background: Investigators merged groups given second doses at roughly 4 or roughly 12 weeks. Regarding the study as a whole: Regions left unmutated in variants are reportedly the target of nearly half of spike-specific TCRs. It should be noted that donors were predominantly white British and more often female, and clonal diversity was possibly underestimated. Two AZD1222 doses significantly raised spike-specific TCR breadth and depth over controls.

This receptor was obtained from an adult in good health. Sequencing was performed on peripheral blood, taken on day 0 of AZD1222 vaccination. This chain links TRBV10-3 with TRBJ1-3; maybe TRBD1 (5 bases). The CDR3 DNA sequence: TGTGCCATCAGATACCAGGGTCTCCCTGGAAACACCATATATTTT. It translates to CAIRYQGLPGNTIYF.